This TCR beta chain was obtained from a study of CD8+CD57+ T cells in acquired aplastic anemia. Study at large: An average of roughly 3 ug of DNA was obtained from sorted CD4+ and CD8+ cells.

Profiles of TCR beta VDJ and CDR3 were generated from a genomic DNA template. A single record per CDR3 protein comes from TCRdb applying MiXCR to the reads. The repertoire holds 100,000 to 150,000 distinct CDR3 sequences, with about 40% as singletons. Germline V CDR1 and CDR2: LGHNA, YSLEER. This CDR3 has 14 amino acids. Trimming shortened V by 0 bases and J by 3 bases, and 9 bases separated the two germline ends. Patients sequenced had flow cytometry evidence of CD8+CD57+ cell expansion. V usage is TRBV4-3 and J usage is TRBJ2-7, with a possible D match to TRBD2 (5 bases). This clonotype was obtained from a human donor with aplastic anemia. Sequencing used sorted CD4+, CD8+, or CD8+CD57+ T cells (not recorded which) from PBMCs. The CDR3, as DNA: TGCGCCAGCAGCCAAGACTGCGGACTCTACGAGCAGTACTTC. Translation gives CASSQDCGLYEQYF.